Listed below are T cell receptor beta chains from one sample, sequenced in a study of response to subunit inactivated influenza vaccine. TCRdb re-derived calls from the RT-PCR reads in MiXCR, one entry per CDR3 protein. This table holds a few hundred thousand distinct CDR3 sequences, roughly 7.9% found once. Here the sequenced sample was PBMCs from blood, taken about 24 months after vaccination. The receptors here all came from a man between 50 and 69 years old who received an inactivated influenza vaccine. Each CDR3 is given with its conserved first and last residue.

j_call v_call cdr3_aa
TRBJ2-3 TRBV10-3 CAITKADTQYF
TRBJ2-1 TRBV7-8 CASRPLLAGGWNEQFF
TRBJ2-3 TRBV6-2/TRBV6-3 CASSYPGGGTTDTQYF
TRBJ2-3 TRBV20-1 CSARDPSAGGLRDTQYF
TRBJ2-3 TRBV2 CASSEGPSTDTQYF
TRBJ1-1 TRBV7-2 CASSLVGRQNTEAFF
TRBJ2-3 TRBV20-1 CSARTEDTQYF
TRBJ1-6 TRBV28 CASSSPGTRSPLHF
TRBJ1-6 TRBV2 CASKRQQNSPLHF
TRBJ2-7 TRBV4-3 CASSQVYRWGGEQYF
TRBJ2-2 TRBV29-1 CSVSEDGTGELFF
TRBJ1-2 TRBV3-1 CASSQPLTGLNYGYTF
TRBJ1-2 TRBV24-1 CATRDSVGNYGYTF
TRBJ1-5 TRBV7-8 CASSLTRQHQHF
TRBJ2-3 TRBV7-7 CASSEGAQGTDTQYF
TRBJ2-2 TRBV6-5 CASSYLAAANTGELFF
TRBJ2-1 TRBV7-3 CASSPGIGYGEQFF
TRBJ2-1 TRBV6-1 CASEGGLRYNEQFF
TRBJ2-3 TRBV25-1 CASSTTGFFTDTQYF
TRBJ2-3 TRBV5-5 CASSLGGGLRDTQYF
TRBJ2-2 TRBV12-3/TRBV12-4 CASSLASTGFPFF
TRBJ2-1 TRBV3-1 CASSLPGLAGFEQFF
TRBJ2-1 TRBV7-2 CASSSPGWYEGNEQFF
TRBJ2-1 TRBV14 CARSQDRSRDEQFF
TRBJ1-1 TRBV6-5 CASQVPGDTEAFF
TRBJ2-1 TRBV7-9 CASSLGYVYNEQFF
TRBJ2-1 TRBV6-1 CASTLDRGSYNEQFF
TRBJ2-5 TRBV7-9 CASGGLAEETQYF